This entry concerns a single T cell receptor beta chain. The sample comes from a study of Ad26.COV2.S vaccination and SARS-CoV-2 variants. Germline assignment: CDR1 GTSNPN and CDR2 SVGIG (reference sequence). The length of the CDR3 is 13 residues. The V gene lost 3 bases and the J gene lost 4 bases, with 10 bases spanning the gap. TCRdb keeps only in-frame clones here, not all; method: immunoSEQ multiplex PCR. The sample has 300,000 to 400,000 clones, around 90% seen once; the top ten hold around 6.1%. Treatment here: roughly 19 received Ad26.COV2.S at low or high dose, single or two shots; roughly 5 received placebo; per-sample allocation not given. After the first vaccine or placebo injection, samples were drawn on day 63.

The sequence derives from a person aged 18-60 years who received the Ad26.COV2.S COVID-19 vaccine or a placebo. The source material was peripheral blood, sampled in a trial of Ad26.COV2.S vaccine versus placebo. The chain links TRBV30 to TRBJ2-1; a possible D gene is TRBD2 (6 bases). CDR3 sequence (DNA): TGTGCCTGGAGAGACGGGACTTACAATGAGCAGTTCTTC. This translates into CAWRDGTYNEQFF.